This T cell receptor beta chain was retrieved from a study of blood T cell repertoires in COVID-19. The CDR3 sequence is 15 residues long. Data came from immunoSEQ multiplex PCR; TCRdb stores just in-frame clones and leaves some out. The data contain about 370,000 clones, 85% to 90% of them singletons. Participant reports of clinical history set cohort assignment. Two negative PCRs, clearance, or symptom resolution were required of recovered Cohort 3 donors. The TCR sequence derives from a young man who had recovered from COVID-19. This chain joins TRBV21-1 and TRBJ2-7; TRBD1 is the table's D call, not checked against the DNA. TRBV21-1 has pseudogene status. What was sequenced was PBMCs or T cells enriched from blood (not recorded which). The CDR3 DNA sequence: TGTGCCAGCAGCAAAGAAAGGGGGCGCAGAAACGAGCAGTACTTC. Protein: CASSKERGRRNEQYF.